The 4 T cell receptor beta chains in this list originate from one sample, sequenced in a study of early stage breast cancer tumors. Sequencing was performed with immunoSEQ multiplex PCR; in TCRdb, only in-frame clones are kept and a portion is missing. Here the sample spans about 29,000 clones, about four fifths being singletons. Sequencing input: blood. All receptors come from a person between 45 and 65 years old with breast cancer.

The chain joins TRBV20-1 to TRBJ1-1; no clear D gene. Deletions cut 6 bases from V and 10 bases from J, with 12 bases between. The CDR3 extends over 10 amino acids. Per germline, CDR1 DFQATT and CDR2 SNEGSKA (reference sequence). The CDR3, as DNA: TGCAGTGCCGGGCAAAATGGAGCTTTCTTT. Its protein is CSAGQNGAFF.

The CDR3 sequence: CASSLTGGAGSGYTF. The CDR3 region has the DNA TGTGCCAGCAGCTTGACAGGGGGCGCAGGTTCTGGCTACACCTTC. The chain carries TRBV7-9 and TRBJ1-2; TRBD1 aligns across 10 bases. Germline CDR1 is SEHNR and CDR2 is FQNEAQ (reference sequence). With 3 bases clipped from V and 7 bases from J, the junction kept 8 bases outside the gene matches. This CDR3 comprises 15 residues. The full variable domain, rest sourced from reference TRBV7-9 and TRBJ1-2, is DTGVSQNPRHKITKRGQNVTFRCDPISEHNRLYWYRQTLGQGPEFLTYFQNEAQLEKSRLLSDRFSAERPKGSFSTLEIQRTEQGDSAMYLCASSLTGGAGSGYTFGSGTRLTVV.

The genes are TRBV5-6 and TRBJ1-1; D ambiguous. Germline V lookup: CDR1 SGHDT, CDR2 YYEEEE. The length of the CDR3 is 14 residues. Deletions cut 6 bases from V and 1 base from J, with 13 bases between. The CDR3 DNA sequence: TGTGCCAGCAACTCCCTCGGGCCGAACACTGAAGCTTTCTTT. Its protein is CASNSLGPNTEAFF.

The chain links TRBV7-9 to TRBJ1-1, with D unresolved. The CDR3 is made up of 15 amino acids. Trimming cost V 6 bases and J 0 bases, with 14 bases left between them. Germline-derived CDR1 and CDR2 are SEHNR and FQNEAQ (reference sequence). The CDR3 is CASRQGGDMNTEAFF. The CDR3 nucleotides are TGTGCCAGCAGGCAAGGAGGAGATATGAACACTGAAGCTTTCTTT.